Included here is one T cell receptor beta chain sequence, with context. As yet, its antigen is unknown. This entry comes from a study of cytomegalovirus exposure and HLA in healthy donors. This CDR3 spans 15 amino acids. The V gene end was trimmed by 0 bases and the J gene end by 1 base; junction bases not matched to a gene: 1. CDR1 is MNHNY, CDR2 SVGAGI, per germline (reference sequence). The PCR was carried out with 60 Vbeta primers and 13 Jbeta primers. The table came from immunoSEQ multiplex PCR; TCRdb's copy has only in-frame clones and leaves some out. The sample lists 250,000 or so clones; 85% to 95% were seen once. Whole-study findings and limits: Three of the chains that were CMV-associated were confirmed in vitro to be specific for CMV antigens.

The sample taken for sequencing was PBMCs. J is TRBJ1-1 and V is TRBV6-6; 8 bases fit TRBD1. The receptor's source is a girl aged 2-10 years in good health and CMV-seronegative. The CDR3 loop is CASSYSTGENTEAFF. CDR3 in DNA: TGTGCCAGCAGTTACTCGACAGGGGAGAACACTGAAGCTTTCTTT.